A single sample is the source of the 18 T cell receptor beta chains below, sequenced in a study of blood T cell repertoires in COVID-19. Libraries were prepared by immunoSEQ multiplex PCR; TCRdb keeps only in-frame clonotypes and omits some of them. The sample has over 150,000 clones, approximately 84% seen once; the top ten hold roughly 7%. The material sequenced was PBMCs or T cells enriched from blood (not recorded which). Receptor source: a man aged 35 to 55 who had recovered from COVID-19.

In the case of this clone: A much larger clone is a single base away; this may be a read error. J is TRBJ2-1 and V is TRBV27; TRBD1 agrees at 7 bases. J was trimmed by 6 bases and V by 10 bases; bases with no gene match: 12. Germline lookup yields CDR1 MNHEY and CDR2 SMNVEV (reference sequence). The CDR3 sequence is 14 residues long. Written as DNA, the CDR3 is TGTGCCACCTCACTTGGGACAGAGGGCAATGAGCAGTTCTTC. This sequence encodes CATSLGTEGNEQFF.

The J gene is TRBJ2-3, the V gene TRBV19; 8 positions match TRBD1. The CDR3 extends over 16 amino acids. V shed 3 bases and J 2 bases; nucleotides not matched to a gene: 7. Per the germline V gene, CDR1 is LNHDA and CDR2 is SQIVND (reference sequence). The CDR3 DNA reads TGTGCCAGTAGTATTCTACCGGGACAGGACACAGATACGCAGTATTTT. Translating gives CASSILPGQDTDTQYF. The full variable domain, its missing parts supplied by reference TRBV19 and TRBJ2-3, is DGGITQSPKYLFRKEGQNVTLSCEQNLNHDAMYWYRQDPGQGLRLIYYSQIVNDFQKGDIAEGYSVSREKKESFPLTVTSAQKNPTAFYLCASSILPGQDTDTQYFGPGTRLTVL.

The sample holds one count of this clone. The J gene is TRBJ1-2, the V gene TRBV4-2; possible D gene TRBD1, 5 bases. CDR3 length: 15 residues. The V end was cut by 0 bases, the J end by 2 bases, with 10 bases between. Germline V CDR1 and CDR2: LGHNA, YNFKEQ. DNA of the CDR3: TGTGCCAGCAGCCAAGAGCTCCAGGGAAACTATGGCTACACCTTC. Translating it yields CASSQELQGNYGYTF.

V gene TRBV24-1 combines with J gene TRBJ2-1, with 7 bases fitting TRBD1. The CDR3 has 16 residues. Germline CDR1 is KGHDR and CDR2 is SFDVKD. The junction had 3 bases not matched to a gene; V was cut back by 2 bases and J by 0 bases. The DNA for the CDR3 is TGTGCCACCAGTGATTACAGGGGCCTCTCCTACAATGAGCAGTTCTTC. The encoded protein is CATSDYRGLSYNEQFF.

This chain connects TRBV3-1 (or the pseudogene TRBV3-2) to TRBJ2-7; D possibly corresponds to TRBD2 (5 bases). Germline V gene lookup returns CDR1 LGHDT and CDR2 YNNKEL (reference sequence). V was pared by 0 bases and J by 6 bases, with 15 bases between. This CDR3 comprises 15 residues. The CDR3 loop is CASSQDLLPSSEQYF. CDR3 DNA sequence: TGTGCCAGCAGCCAAGATTTGTTGCCTAGCAGCGAGCAGTACTTC.

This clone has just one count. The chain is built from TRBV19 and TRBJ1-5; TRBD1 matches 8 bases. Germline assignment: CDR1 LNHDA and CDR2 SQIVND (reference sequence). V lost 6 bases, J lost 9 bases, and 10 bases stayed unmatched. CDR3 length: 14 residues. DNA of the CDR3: TGTGCCAGTAGCACGGGACAGGCCCTCGGGCCCCAGCATTTT. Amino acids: CASSTGQALGPQHF.

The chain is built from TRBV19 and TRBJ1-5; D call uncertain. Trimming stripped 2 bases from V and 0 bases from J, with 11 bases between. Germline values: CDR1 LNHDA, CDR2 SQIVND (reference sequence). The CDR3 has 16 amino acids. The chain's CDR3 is CASSISGGDSNQPQHF. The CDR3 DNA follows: TGTGCCAGTAGTATAAGTGGCGGGGATAGCAATCAGCCCCAGCATTTT. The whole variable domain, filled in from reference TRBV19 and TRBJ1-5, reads DGGITQSPKYLFRKEGQNVTLSCEQNLNHDAMYWYRQDPGQGLRLIYYSQIVNDFQKGDIAEGYSVSREKKESFPLTVTSAQKNPTAFYLCASSISGGDSNQPQHFGDGTRLSIL.

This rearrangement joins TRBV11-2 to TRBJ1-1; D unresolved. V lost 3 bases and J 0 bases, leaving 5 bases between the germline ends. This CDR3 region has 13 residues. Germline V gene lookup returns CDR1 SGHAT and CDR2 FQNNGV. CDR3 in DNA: TGTGCCAGCAGCTTGCAGGTGAACACTGAAGCTTTCTTT. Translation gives CASSLQVNTEAFF.

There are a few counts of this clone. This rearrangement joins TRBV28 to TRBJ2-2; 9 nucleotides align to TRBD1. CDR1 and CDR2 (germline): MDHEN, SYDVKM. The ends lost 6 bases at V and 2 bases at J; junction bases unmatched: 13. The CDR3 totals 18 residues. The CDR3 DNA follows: TGTGCCAGCAGCCTCGAACAGGGGGCCCGGCCAAACACCGGGGAGCTGTTTTTT. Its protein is CASSLEQGARPNTGELFF.

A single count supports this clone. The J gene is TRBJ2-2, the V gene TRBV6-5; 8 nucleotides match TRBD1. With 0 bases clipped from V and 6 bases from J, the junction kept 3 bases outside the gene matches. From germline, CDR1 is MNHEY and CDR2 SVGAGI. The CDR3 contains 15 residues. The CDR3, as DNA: TGTGCCAGCAGTTACTCGGGGACAGGTGCCGGGGAGCTGTTTTTT. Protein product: CASSYSGTGAGELFF.

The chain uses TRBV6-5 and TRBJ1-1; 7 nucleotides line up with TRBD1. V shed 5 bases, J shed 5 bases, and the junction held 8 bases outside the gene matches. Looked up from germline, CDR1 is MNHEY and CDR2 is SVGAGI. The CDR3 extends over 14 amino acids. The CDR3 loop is CASSPTGEWTEAFF. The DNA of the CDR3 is TGTGCCAGCAGTCCAACAGGGGAATGGACTGAAGCTTTCTTT.

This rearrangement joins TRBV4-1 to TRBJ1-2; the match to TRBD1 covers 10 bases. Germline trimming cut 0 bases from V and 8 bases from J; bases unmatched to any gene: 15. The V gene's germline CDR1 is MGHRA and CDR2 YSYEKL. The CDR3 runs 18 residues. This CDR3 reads CASSQDPAGTGVLRGYTF. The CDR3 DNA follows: TGCGCCAGCAGCCAAGATCCCGCCGGGACAGGGGTTCTACGGGGCTACACCTTC.

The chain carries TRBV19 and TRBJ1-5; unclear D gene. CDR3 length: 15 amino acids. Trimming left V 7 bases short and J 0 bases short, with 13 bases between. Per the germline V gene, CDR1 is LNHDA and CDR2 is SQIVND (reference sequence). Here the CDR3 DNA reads TGTGCCAGTAAGGAACAGCCATATAGCAATCAGCCCCAGCATTTT. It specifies CASKEQPYSNQPQHF.

The CDR3 DNA follows: TGTGCCAGCAGCCAAAAGTTCACAGGGGGAGGCGAGCAGTACTTC. Its protein is CASSQKFTGGGEQYF. The rearrangement uses TRBV3-1 (or the pseudogene TRBV3-2) and TRBJ2-7, with 8 bases fitting TRBD1. Germline V gives CDR1 LGHDT, CDR2 YNNKEL (reference sequence). The junction had 9 bases not matched to a gene; V was cut back by 2 bases and J by 6 bases. CDR3 size: 15 residues.

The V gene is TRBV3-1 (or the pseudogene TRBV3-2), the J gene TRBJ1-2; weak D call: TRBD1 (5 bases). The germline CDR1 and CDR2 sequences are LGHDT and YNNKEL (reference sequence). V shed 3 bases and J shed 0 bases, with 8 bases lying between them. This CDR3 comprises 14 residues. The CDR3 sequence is CASSHLGPNYGYTF. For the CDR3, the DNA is TGTGCCAGCAGCCATCTGGGGCCTAACTATGGCTACACCTTC.

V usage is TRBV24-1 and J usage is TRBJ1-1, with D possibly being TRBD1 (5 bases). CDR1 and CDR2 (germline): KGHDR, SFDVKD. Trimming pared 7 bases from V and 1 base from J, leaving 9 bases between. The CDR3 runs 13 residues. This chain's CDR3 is CATRGHPNTEAFF. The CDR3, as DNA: TGTGCCACCAGAGGACACCCGAACACTGAAGCTTTCTTT.

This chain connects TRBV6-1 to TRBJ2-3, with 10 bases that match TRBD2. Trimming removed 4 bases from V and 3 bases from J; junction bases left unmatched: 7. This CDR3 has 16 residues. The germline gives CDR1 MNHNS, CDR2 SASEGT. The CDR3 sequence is CASSARAGGLTDTQYF. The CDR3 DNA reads TGTGCCAGCAGTGCCAGAGCGGGGGGGCTAACAGATACGCAGTATTTT.

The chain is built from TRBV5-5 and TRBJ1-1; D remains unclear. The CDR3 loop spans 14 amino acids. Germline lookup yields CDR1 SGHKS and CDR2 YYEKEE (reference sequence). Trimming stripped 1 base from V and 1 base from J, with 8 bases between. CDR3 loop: CASSLMIQNTEAFF. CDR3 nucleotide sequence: TGTGCCAGCAGCTTGATGATACAGAACACTGAAGCTTTCTTT.